The 26 T cell receptor beta chains below were found in one sample sequenced in a study of cytomegalovirus exposure and HLA in healthy donors. Use of 60 Vbeta and 13 Jbeta primers characterized the PCR. Assay used: immunoSEQ multiplex PCR; TCRdb lists only in-frame clones, some missing. The sample contains tens of thousands of clones, around four fifths of which appear only once. Source material: PBMCs. The receptors shown here come from a male donor in good health and CMV-seropositive.

This clone was detected ten times or more. DNA of the CDR3: TGTGCCAGCTCACCTGTTCGGGGGATCTACGAGCAGTACTTC. Translated: CASSPVRGIYEQYF. This chain links TRBV18 with TRBJ2-7; D perhaps matches TRBD2 (6 bases). The germline V gene has CDR1 KGHSH and CDR2 LQKENI. This CDR3 has 14 residues. V shed 3 bases and J shed 3 bases, with 12 bases lying between them.

CDR3 bases: TGTGCCAGCAGGAGGGGAGGGAGCTCCTACGAGCAGTACTTC. Translation: CASRRGGSSYEQYF. The chain uses TRBV2 and TRBJ2-7, with 7 bases identical to TRBD2. The CDR3 is 14 amino acids. The J segment lost 0 bases and the V segment lost 6 bases, leaving 5 bases of the junction unmatched. The V gene's germline CDR1 is SNHLY and CDR2 FYNNEI.

J is TRBJ2-7 and V is TRBV5-1; D is perhaps TRBD1 (6 bases). There are 14 residues in the CDR3. The germline V and J ends were trimmed by 4 bases and 1 base, with 12 bases remaining between them. Germline V gives CDR1 SGHRS, CDR2 YFSETQ. The CDR3 protein is CASSTTGTSYEQYF. The CDR3 DNA sequence: TGCGCCAGCAGCACGACAGGTACTTCCTACGAGCAGTACTTC.

V is TRBV9 and J is TRBJ2-1; 11 positions agree with TRBD2. The germline V gene has CDR1 SGDLS and CDR2 YYNGEE. Germline trimming cut 0 bases from V and 5 bases from J; bases unmatched to any gene: 4. The length of the CDR3 is 16 residues. CDR3 amino acids: CASSVDLAGGNNEQFF. CDR3 coding DNA: TGTGCCAGCAGCGTAGATCTAGCGGGAGGAAACAATGAGCAGTTCTTC.

V usage is TRBV6-4 and J usage is TRBJ1-1; tentatively, D is TRBD1 (6 bases). The CDR3 totals 14 residues. The germline CDR1 and CDR2 sequences are MRHNA and SNTAGT. Trimming took off 5 bases at V and 1 base at J, with 11 bases between the two ends. CDR3 sequence (DNA): TGTGCCAGCAGTCGGGACATCGAGAACACTGAAGCTTTCTTT. Its translation is CASSRDIENTEAFF.

This rearrangement joins TRBV29-1 to TRBJ2-1, with TRBD2 identical over 11 bases. The V segment lost 3 bases and the J segment 10 bases; nucleotides outside the gene matches: 8. The CDR3 is 14 residues long. CDR1 and CDR2 (germline): SQVTM, ANQGSEA. The CDR3 coding sequence is TGCAGCGTTGAGTCGACTAGCGGGAATCGCGAGCAGTTCTTC. Translated, it gives CSVESTSGNREQFF.

V gene TRBV18 combines with J gene TRBJ2-1; possible D gene TRBD1, 6 bases. Germline V gives CDR1 KGHSH, CDR2 LQKENI. Deletions cut 3 bases from V and 10 bases from J, with 10 bases between. The CDR3 spans 12 residues. The CDR3 here is CASSPTGTEQFF. Written as DNA, the CDR3 is TGTGCCAGCTCACCTACCGGGACAGAGCAGTTCTTC.

The CDR3 nucleotides are TGTGCCAGTAGTCCAGGGACTAGCGGAACCTATACCATTCAGTACTTC. This sequence encodes CASSPGTSGTYTIQYF. The chain uses TRBV19 and TRBJ2-4; TRBD2 matches 11 bases. Germline-derived CDR1 and CDR2 are LNHDA and SQIVND (reference sequence). This CDR3 comprises 16 residues. V gave up 5 bases and J gave up 9 bases; unmatched junction bases: 12.

The chain uses TRBV2 and TRBJ2-2, with 11 bases lining up with TRBD2. The CDR3 runs to 15 residues. Germline-derived CDR1 and CDR2 are SNHLY and FYNNEI. The V and J ends lost 6 bases and 6 bases, in that order; junction bases with no gene match: 6. The CDR3 protein is CASRQYSGRAGELFF. CDR3 bases: TGTGCCAGCAGACAATATAGCGGGAGGGCCGGGGAGCTGTTTTTT.

The chain has TRBV5-1 and TRBJ2-5, with 8 bases lining up with TRBD2. This CDR3 contains 15 residues. The junction had 11 bases not matched to a gene; V was cut back by 5 bases and J by 5 bases. In germline, CDR1 is SGHRS, CDR2 YFSETQ. CDR3 in amino acids: CASREAGLEAETQYF. The CDR3 DNA sequence: TGCGCCAGCAGGGAGGCGGGACTAGAGGCTGAGACCCAGTACTTC. The whole variable domain, remainder taken from reference TRBV5-1 and TRBJ2-5, is KAGVTQTPRYLIKTRGQQVTLSCSPISGHRSVSWYQQTPGQGLQFLFEYFSETQRNKGNFPGRFSGRQFSNSRSEMNVSTLELGDSALYLCASREAGLEAETQYFGPGTRLLVL.

The rearrangement links TRBV15 to TRBJ2-5, with a weak D call TRBD2 (5 bases). This CDR3 is 15 amino acids long. In germline, CDR1 is LNHNV, CDR2 YYDKDF (reference sequence). Trimming cost V 0 bases and J 4 bases, with 12 bases left between them. The CDR3 nucleotides are TGTGCCACCAGCAGAGAAATCGGCCGGGGAGAGACCCAGTACTTC. Protein sequence: CATSREIGRGETQYF.

The chain is built from TRBV28 and TRBJ2-7; 7 bases fit TRBD2. V shed 7 bases, J shed 4 bases, and the junction held 10 bases outside the gene matches. The CDR3 sequence is 14 residues long. The germline V gene encodes CDR1 MDHEN and CDR2 SYDVKM. The DNA of the CDR3 is TGTGCCAGCACCGGGACTATCCTCTCTTACGAGCAGTACTTC. Translated, it gives CASTGTILSYEQYF.

This clone was detected once. V usage is TRBV7-9 and J usage is TRBJ2-5; D is unclear. This CDR3 comprises 13 residues. CDR1 and CDR2 (germline): SEHNR, FQNEAQ (reference sequence). V was pared by 1 base and J by 9 bases, with 12 bases between. The CDR3 loop is CASSLGVRVSQYF. Written as DNA, the CDR3 is TGTGCCAGCAGCTTAGGTGTTCGGGTGTCCCAGTACTTC.

This clone has just a few counts. The genes are TRBV5-1 and TRBJ1-4; a possible D gene is TRBD1 (5 bases). This CDR3 region has 16 residues. Trimming left V 0 bases short and J 8 bases short, with 17 bases between. Germline V gene data show CDR1 as SGHRS and CDR2 as YFSETQ. CDR3 residues: CASSLASLKGQEKLFF. In nucleotides, the CDR3 is TGCGCCAGCAGCTTGGCCTCCTTGAAGGGGCAAGAAAAACTGTTTTTT.

V usage is TRBV6-5 and J usage is TRBJ1-1; no firm D call. The V and J ends lost 2 bases and 4 bases respectively, with 11 bases between them. This CDR3 has 14 amino acids. Germline V gene data show CDR1 as MNHEY and CDR2 as SVGAGI. The CDR3: CASSYASWSTEAFF. In nucleotides, the CDR3 is TGTGCCAGCAGTTACGCCTCATGGAGCACTGAAGCTTTCTTT.

The CDR3 loop reads CASSVLGLAGVGEQFF. For the CDR3, the DNA is TGTGCCAGCAGTGTACTAGGCCTAGCGGGAGTAGGCGAGCAGTTCTTC. The chain employs TRBV6-1 and TRBJ2-1; 10 nucleotides line up with TRBD2. The CDR3 is 16 residues long. Germline-derived CDR1 and CDR2 are MNHNS and SASEGT. J was trimmed by 10 bases and V by 4 bases; bases with no gene match: 13.

V usage is TRBV4-2 and J usage is TRBJ2-1; TRBD2 aligns across 9 bases. The V and J ends lost 2 bases and 4 bases, in that order; junction bases with no gene match: 6. The germline gives CDR1 LGHNA, CDR2 YNFKEQ. The CDR3 is made up of 16 amino acids. CDR3 nucleotide sequence: TGTGCCAGCAGCCAACGGTGGCGGGAGGGGTACAATGAGCAGTTCTTC. It is translated as CASSQRWREGYNEQFF.

This clone was counted a few times. The chain links TRBV4-3 to TRBJ2-1, with TRBD1 matching over 7 bases. The trim removed 1 base at V and 8 bases at J, leaving 5 bases unmatched. CDR3 length: 14 residues. From germline, CDR1 is LGHNA and CDR2 YSLEER. The CDR3, as DNA: TGCGCCAGCAGCCAAGCTGTGAGGGGGCATGAGCAGTTCTTC. Translation: CASSQAVRGHEQFF.

This chain joins TRBV5-1 and TRBJ2-7; maybe TRBD2 (5 bases). V lost 4 bases and J lost 6, with 17 bases in between. CDR1 and CDR2 (germline): SGHRS, YFSETQ. This CDR3 spans 14 amino acids. CDR3 sequence reads: CASSLGPPGIEQYF. CDR3 DNA: TGCGCCAGCAGCCTCGGACCTCCGGGAATCGAGCAGTACTTC.

This clone was counted once. The chain joins TRBV14 to TRBJ2-7, with 11 bases lining up with TRBD2. The CDR3 sequence is 15 residues long. CDR1 is SGHDN, CDR2 FVKESK, per germline. Germline trimming cut 1 base from V and 3 bases from J; bases unmatched to any gene: 2. CDR3 DNA sequence: TGTGCCAGCAGCCAAGGACTAGCGGGGATCTACGAGCAGTACTTC. Amino acids: CASSQGLAGIYEQYF.

V is TRBV2 and J is TRBJ2-7, with 10 positions matching TRBD2. Germline trimming cut 5 bases from V and 0 bases from J; bases unmatched to any gene: 1. The CDR3 has 14 residues. Per the germline V gene, CDR1 is SNHLY and CDR2 is FYNNEI. The CDR3 coding sequence is TGTGCCAGCAGTAGCGGGAGGGCCTCCTACGAGCAGTACTTC. This encodes CASSSGRASYEQYF.

CDR3 DNA sequence: TGTGCCAGCAGTGTTGGGACAGGGGGCGACTATGGCTACACCTTC. Translated, it gives CASSVGTGGDYGYTF. This chain connects TRBV6-1 to TRBJ1-2, with TRBD1 identical over 12 bases. The trim removed 4 bases at V and 3 bases at J, leaving 3 bases unmatched. The CDR3 is 15 amino acids. CDR1 and CDR2 (germline): MNHNS, SASEGT.

This chain uses TRBV5-6 with TRBJ2-7; TRBD1 matches 7 bases. The CDR3 consists of 14 residues. Germline V gives CDR1 SGHDT, CDR2 YYEEEE. The V gene end was trimmed by 0 bases and the J gene end by 4 bases; junction bases not matched to a gene: 4. As DNA, the CDR3 is TGTGCCAGCAGCTTGGGGGACAGAACTTACGAGCAGTACTTC. This codes for CASSLGDRTYEQYF.

This clone was counted ten times or more. V usage is TRBV6-1 and J usage is TRBJ2-7; 10 bases match TRBD2. Germline V gene lookup returns CDR1 MNHNS and CDR2 SASEGT. The CDR3 length is 15 residues. Unmatched junction bases numbered 2, after V lost 0 bases and J lost 3 bases. For the CDR3, the DNA is TGTGCCAGCAGTGAAGCGGCTAGCGGGAGCTACGAGCAGTACTTC. Its protein is CASSEAASGSYEQYF.

This chain links TRBV28 with TRBJ1-5; the D gene is possibly TRBD1 (5 bases). CDR1 and CDR2 from the germline V gene are MDHEN and SYDVKM. V was shortened by 10 bases and J by 0 bases, with 16 bases between the two germline ends. The CDR3 runs 15 residues. In DNA form, the CDR3 reads TGTGCCACCCGGCCCCCAGGGTATAGCAATCAGCCCCAGCATTTT. As protein: CATRPPGYSNQPQHF. The entire variable domain, with the rest obtained from reference TRBV28 and TRBJ1-5, is as follows: DVKVTQSSRYLVKRTGEKVFLECVQDMDHENMFWYRQDPGLGLRLIYFSYDVKMKEKGDIPEGYSVSREKKERFSLILESASTNQTSMYLCATRPPGYSNQPQHFGDGTRLSIL.

CDR3 DNA sequence: TGTGCCAGCAGCGCGATCCTTGGGACAAAGCAGTTCTTC. Translated: CASSAILGTKQFF. This chain uses TRBV9 with TRBJ2-1, with a tentative D call TRBD1 (6 bases). Germline values: CDR1 SGDLS, CDR2 YYNGEE. The CDR3 runs 13 residues. Trimming pared 3 bases from V and 11 bases from J, leaving 15 bases between.